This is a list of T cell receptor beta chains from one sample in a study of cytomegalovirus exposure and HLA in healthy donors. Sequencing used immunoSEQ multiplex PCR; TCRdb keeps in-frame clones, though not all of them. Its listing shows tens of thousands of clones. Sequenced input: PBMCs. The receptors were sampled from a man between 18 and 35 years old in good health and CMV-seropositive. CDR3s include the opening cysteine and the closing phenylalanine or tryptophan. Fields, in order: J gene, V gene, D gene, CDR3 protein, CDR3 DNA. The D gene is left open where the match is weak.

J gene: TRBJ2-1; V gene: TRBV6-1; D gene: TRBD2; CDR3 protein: CASSETSGASNEQFF; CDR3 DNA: TGTGCCAGCAGTGAAACCAGCGGGGCCTCCAATGAGCAGTTCTTC
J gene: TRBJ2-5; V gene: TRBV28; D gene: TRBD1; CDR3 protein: CASSLPFRDRARRETQYF; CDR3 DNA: TGTGCCAGCAGTTTACCCTTCCGGGACAGGGCCCGCAGAGAGACCCAGTACTTC
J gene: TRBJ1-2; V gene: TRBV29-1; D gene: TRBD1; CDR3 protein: CSVEGGTGGSLYGYTF; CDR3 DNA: TGCAGCGTTGAAGGGGGGACAGGGGGCTCCCTTTATGGCTACACCTTC
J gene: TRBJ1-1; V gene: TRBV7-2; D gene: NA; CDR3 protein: CASSPGWGDYTEAFF; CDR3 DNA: TGTGCCAGCAGCCCGGGGTGGGGGGATTACACTGAAGCTTTCTTT
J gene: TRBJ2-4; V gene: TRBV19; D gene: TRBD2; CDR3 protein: CASSPGLAGVRYIQYF; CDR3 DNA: TGTGCCAGTAGTCCTGGACTAGCGGGAGTTCGATACATTCAGTACTTC
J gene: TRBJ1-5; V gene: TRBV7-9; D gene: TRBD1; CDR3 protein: CASSRLVPRGSCQPQHF; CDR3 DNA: TGTGCCAGCAGTAGGCTTGTGCCCAGGGGGTCTTGTCAGCCCCAGCATTTT
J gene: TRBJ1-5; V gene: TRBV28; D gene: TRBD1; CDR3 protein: CASSPDRSNQPQHF; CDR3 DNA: TGTGCCAGCAGTCCGGACAGGAGCAATCAGCCCCAGCATTTT
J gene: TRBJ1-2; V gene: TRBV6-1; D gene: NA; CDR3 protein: CASNPGLEAYGYTF; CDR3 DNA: TGTGCCAGCAATCCGGGACTGGAGGCCTATGGCTACACCTTC
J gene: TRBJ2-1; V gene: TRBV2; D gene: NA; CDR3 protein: CASSRQGRDEQFF; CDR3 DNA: TGTGCCAGCAGTCGGCAGGGGAGAGATGAGCAGTTCTTC
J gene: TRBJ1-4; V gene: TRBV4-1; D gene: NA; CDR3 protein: CASMSPARGFRSEKLFF; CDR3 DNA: TGCGCCAGCATGAGCCCGGCCAGGGGATTTCGGAGTGAAAAACTGTTTTTT
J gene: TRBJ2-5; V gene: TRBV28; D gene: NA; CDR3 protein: CASSLGQQETQYF; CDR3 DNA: TGTGCCAGCAGCCTCGGACAGCAAGAGACCCAGTACTTC
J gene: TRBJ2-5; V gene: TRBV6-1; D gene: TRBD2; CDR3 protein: CASSEDRASGGETQYF; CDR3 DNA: TGTGCCAGCAGTGAAGATCGCGCTAGCGGCGGGGAGACCCAGTACTTC
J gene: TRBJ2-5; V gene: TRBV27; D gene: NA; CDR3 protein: CASSPRLDGETQYF; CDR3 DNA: TGTGCCAGCAGTCCTAGACTAGACGGGGAGACCCAGTACTTC
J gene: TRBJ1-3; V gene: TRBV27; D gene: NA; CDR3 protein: CASSSPGSGNTIYF; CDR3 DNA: TGTGCCAGCAGTTCCCCCGGCTCTGGAAACACCATATATTTT
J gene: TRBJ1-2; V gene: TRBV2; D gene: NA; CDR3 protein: CASRSLGGNYGYTF; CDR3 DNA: TGTGCCAGCAGGTCCCTGGGGGGGAACTATGGCTACACCTTC
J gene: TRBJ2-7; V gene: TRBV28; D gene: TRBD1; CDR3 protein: CASSFVRTGNEQYF; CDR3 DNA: TGTGCCAGCAGTTTCGTCCGGACAGGGAACGAGCAGTACTTC
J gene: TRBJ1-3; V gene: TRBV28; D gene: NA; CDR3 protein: CAILSTAQGSGNTIYF; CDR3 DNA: TGTGCCATCCTCTCGACGGCGCAGGGAAGCGGAAACACCATATATTTT
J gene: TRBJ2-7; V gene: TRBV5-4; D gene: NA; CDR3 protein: CASSLPRQDWVF; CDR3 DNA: TGTGCCAGCAGCCTACCCCGACAGGATTGGGTGTTC
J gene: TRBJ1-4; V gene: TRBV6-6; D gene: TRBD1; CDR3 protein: CASSYGSGGNEKLFF; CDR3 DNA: TGTGCCAGCAGTTACGGTTCAGGGGGAAATGAAAAACTGTTTTTT
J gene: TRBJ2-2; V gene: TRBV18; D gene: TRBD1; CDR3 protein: CASSSLRTGVEYASTGELFF; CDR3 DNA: TGTGCCAGCTCCTCCCTTCGGACAGGCGTTGAGTATGCGAGCACCGGGGAGCTGTTTTTT
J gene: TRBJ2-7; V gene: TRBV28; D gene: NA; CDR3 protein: CASSFRGISYEQYF; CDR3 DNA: TGTGCCAGCAGTTTTCGGGGAATCTCCTACGAGCAGTACTTC
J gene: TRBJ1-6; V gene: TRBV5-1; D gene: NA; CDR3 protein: CASSLTGNNSPLHF; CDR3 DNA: TGCGCCAGCAGCTTGACCGGGAATAATTCACCCCTCCACTTT
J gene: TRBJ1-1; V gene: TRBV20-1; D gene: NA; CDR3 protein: CSAEGTKGAFF; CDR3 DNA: TGCAGTGCGGAGGGGACCAAGGGAGCTTTCTTT
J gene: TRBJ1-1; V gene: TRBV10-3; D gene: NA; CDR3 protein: CAISGQSNTEAFF; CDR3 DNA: TGTGCCATCAGTGGACAGTCGAACACTGAAGCTTTCTTT
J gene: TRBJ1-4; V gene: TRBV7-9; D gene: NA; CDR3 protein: CASSSGQSNEKLFF; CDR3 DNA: TGTGCCAGCAGCTCTGGACAGTCTAATGAAAAACTGTTTTTT
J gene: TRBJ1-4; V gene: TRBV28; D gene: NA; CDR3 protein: CASSLFPGMPFF; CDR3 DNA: TGTGCCAGCAGTTTATTCCCGGGGATGCCGTTTTTT
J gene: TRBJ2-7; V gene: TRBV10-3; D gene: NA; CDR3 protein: CAISDQIYEQYF; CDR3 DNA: TGTGCCATCAGTGACCAGATCTACGAGCAGTACTTC
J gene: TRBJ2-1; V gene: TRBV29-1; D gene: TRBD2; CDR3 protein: CSVEDPLADNEQFF; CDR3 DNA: TGCAGCGTTGAAGATCCGCTAGCGGACAATGAGCAGTTCTTC
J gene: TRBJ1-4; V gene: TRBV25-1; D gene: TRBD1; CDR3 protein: CASSELTGGTNEKLFF; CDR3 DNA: TGTGCCAGCAGTGAGCTGACAGGGGGCACTAATGAAAAACTGTTTTTT
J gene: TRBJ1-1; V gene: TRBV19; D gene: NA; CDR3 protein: CASSITSDTEAFF; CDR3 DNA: TGTGCCAGTAGTATAACGTCGGACACTGAAGCTTTCTTT
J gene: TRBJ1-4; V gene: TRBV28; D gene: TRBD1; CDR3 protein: CASSVIGGFNEKLFF; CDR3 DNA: TGTGCCAGCAGTGTCATAGGGGGCTTTAATGAAAAACTGTTTTTT
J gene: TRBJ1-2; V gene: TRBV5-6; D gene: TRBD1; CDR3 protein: CASSLTGVGDGYTF; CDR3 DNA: TGTGCCAGCAGCTTAACAGGGGTAGGAGATGGCTACACCTTC